This is a list of T cell receptor beta chains from one sample in a study of T cells in Graves' hyperthyroidism and ophthalmopathy. TCRdb re-called the multiplex PCR reads with MiXCR, one entry per CDR3 protein. Among 500,000 to 650,000 distinct CDR3 sequences listed, approximately 14% were seen once. Sequencing was done on a sample of blood. Receptors were obtained from a woman in her 50s with Graves' ophthalmopathy. CDR3s include the opening cysteine and the closing phenylalanine or tryptophan. The order of the fields is clone size, D gene, V gene, J gene, CDR3 protein, CDR3 DNA. A D gene is named only where the DNA matches it firmly. Size values are once, few and many counts, or a class for expanded clones, and some rows have none.

clone size: many; D gene: NA; V gene: TRBV27; J gene: TRBJ2-3; CDR3 protein: CASSSVSGQRGSTQYF; CDR3 DNA: TGTGCCAGCAGTTCGGTCTCGGGACAGCGGGGGAGTACGCAGTATTTT
clone size: NA; D gene: NA; V gene: TRBV12-3/TRBV12-4; J gene: TRBJ2-1; CDR3 protein: CASTTGNGNEQFF; CDR3 DNA: TGTGCCAGCACCACAGGGAATGGTAATGAGCAGTTCTTC
clone size: NA; D gene: NA; V gene: TRBV6-1; J gene: TRBJ1-5; CDR3 protein: CASINRSYSNQPQHF; CDR3 DNA: TGTGCCAGCATAAACAGGAGCTATAGCAATCAGCCCCAGCATTTT
clone size: few; D gene: TRBD2; V gene: TRBV20-1; J gene: TRBJ2-1; CDR3 protein: CSARETSGRLEQFF; CDR3 DNA: TGCAGTGCTAGAGAGACTAGCGGGAGGCTCGAGCAGTTCTTC
clone size: NA; D gene: NA; V gene: TRBV20-1; J gene: TRBJ1-1; CDR3 protein: CSASYRMNTEASF; CDR3 DNA: TGCAGTGCTAGTTACAGGATGAACACTGAAGCTTCTTTT
clone size: many; D gene: NA; V gene: TRBV12-3/TRBV12-4; J gene: TRBJ2-1; CDR3 protein: CASSTSVEQFF; CDR3 DNA: TGTGCCAGTTCCACTAGTGTTGAGCAGTTCTTC
clone size: many; D gene: NA; V gene: TRBV14; J gene: TRBJ2-7; CDR3 protein: CASSQVYGSGEQYF; CDR3 DNA: TGTGCCAGCAGCCAAGTTTACGGGAGTGGGGAGCAGTACTTC
clone size: NA; D gene: NA; V gene: TRBV7-9; J gene: TRBJ2-2; CDR3 protein: CASTFWGKSSTGELFF; CDR3 DNA: TGTGCCAGCACCTTCTGGGGCAAGTCGAGCACCGGGGAGCTGTTTTTT
clone size: few; D gene: NA; V gene: TRBV12-5; J gene: TRBJ1-5; CDR3 protein: CASGPGSSNQPQHF; CDR3 DNA: TGTGCTAGTGGCCCCGGGAGCAGCAATCAGCCCCAGCATTTT
clone size: NA; D gene: TRBD2; V gene: TRBV19; J gene: TRBJ2-3; CDR3 protein: CASSRATSGNRADTQYF; CDR3 DNA: TGTGCCAGTAGTCGGGCAACTAGCGGGAACCGGGCAGATACGCAGTATTTT
clone size: many; D gene: NA; V gene: TRBV27; J gene: TRBJ2-1; CDR3 protein: CASSFGRPIYNEQFF; CDR3 DNA: TGTGCCAGCAGTTTTGGTAGACCAATCTACAATGAGCAGTTCTTC
clone size: few; D gene: TRBD2; V gene: TRBV20-1; J gene: TRBJ2-1; CDR3 protein: CSAVHSTSGNNEQFF; CDR3 DNA: TGCAGTGCTGTTCACAGCACTAGCGGAAACAATGAGCAGTTCTTC
clone size: many; D gene: NA; V gene: TRBV15; J gene: TRBJ2-1; CDR3 protein: CATSRGTLNEQFF; CDR3 DNA: TGTGCCACCAGCAGAGGGACTCTCAATGAGCAGTTCTTC
clone size: many; D gene: TRBD2; V gene: TRBV7-3; J gene: TRBJ2-1; CDR3 protein: CASSLGLAGIHEQFF; CDR3 DNA: TGTGCCAGCAGCTTAGGACTAGCGGGAATTCATGAGCAGTTCTTC
clone size: NA; D gene: TRBD2; V gene: TRBV14; J gene: TRBJ2-7; CDR3 protein: CASSQGLAGFYEQYF; CDR3 DNA: TGTGCCAGCAGCCAAGGGCTAGCGGGATTTTACGAGCAGTACTTC
clone size: few; D gene: TRBD2; V gene: TRBV4-1; J gene: TRBJ2-1; CDR3 protein: CASSQDRPSGVYNEQFF; CDR3 DNA: TGCGCCAGCAGCCAAGATCGCCCTAGCGGGGTTTACAATGAGCAGTTCTTC
clone size: few; D gene: NA; V gene: TRBV20-1; J gene: TRBJ2-2; CDR3 protein: CSARMGVYAGELFF; CDR3 DNA: TGCAGTGCTAGAATGGGGGTTTACGCCGGGGAGCTGTTTTTT
clone size: NA; D gene: TRBD2; V gene: TRBV7-2; J gene: TRBJ2-7; CDR3 protein: CASNPLAGGPRYEQYF; CDR3 DNA: TGTGCCAGCAACCCCTTAGCGGGAGGGCCGCGCTACGAGCAGTACTTC
clone size: many; D gene: TRBD2; V gene: TRBV7-2; J gene: TRBJ2-7; CDR3 protein: CASSLVAGGGEYEQYF; CDR3 DNA: TGTGCCAGCAGCTTAGTAGCGGGAGGGGGGGAGTACGAGCAGTACTTC
clone size: few; D gene: TRBD2; V gene: TRBV12-3/TRBV12-4; J gene: TRBJ2-1; CDR3 protein: CASRTTSGGYNEQFF; CDR3 DNA: TGTGCCAGCAGAACAACTAGCGGGGGATACAATGAGCAGTTCTTC
clone size: NA; D gene: NA; V gene: TRBV30; J gene: TRBJ1-6; CDR3 protein: CAGAVTYNSPLHF; CDR3 DNA: TGTGCCGGGGCGGTAACGTATAATTCACCCCTCCACTTT
clone size: NA; D gene: TRBD1; V gene: TRBV5-6; J gene: TRBJ2-4; CDR3 protein: CASSLMGMGTGEPKNIQYF; CDR3 DNA: TGTGCCAGCAGCTTAATGGGCATGGGGACAGGGGAACCCAAAAACATTCAGTACTTC